This T cell receptor (beta chain) came from a study of PD-L1 blockade in urothelial cancer. Study-wide context: Once treatment had started, blood was analyzed at 3 weeks (second dose) and again at 6 weeks.

Libraries were prepared by immunoSEQ multiplex PCR; TCRdb keeps only in-frame clonotypes and omits some of them. This sample has 90,000 to 120,000 clones, with about 91% found just once. CDR1 and CDR2 from the germline V gene are MNHEY and SMNVEV (reference sequence). The V end was cut by 6 bases, the J end by 3 bases, with 9 bases between. The CDR3 sequence is 13 residues long. This TCR was recovered from a woman older than 75 with urothelial cancer. Sequenced here: PBMCs, sampled around atezolizumab (anti-PD-L1) treatment. This rearrangement joins TRBV27 to TRBJ1-5, with D unclear. CDR3 residues: CASRVGLNQPQHF. The CDR3 DNA reads as TGTGCCAGCAGGGTCGGTCTCAATCAGCCCCAGCATTTT.